This entry describes one T cell receptor (beta chain). This sample was taken from a study of T cells in Graves' hyperthyroidism and ophthalmopathy. TCR beta CDR3 sequences were amplified from RNA transcripts. The TCR CDR3 was amplified in a first-round RT-PCR using the HTBI primer set. TCRdb used MiXCR to reprocess the multiplex PCR reads, holding one entry per CDR3 protein. This table holds about 350,000 distinct CDR3 sequences, more than 11% found once. The source is a woman aged 30 to 39 with Graves' hyperthyroidism. Specimen: blood.

As DNA, the CDR3 is TGCGCCAGCAGTGACCCGGGACTAGCGTATATGACAGATACGCAGTATTTT. Translation: CASSDPGLAYMTDTQYF. The chain has TRBV10-2 and TRBJ2-3; 10 positions agree with TRBD2. With V trimmed by 3 bases and J by 3 bases, 9 bases remained unmatched. The germline gives CDR1 WSHSY, CDR2 SAAADI. The CDR3 totals 17 residues.